These 5 T cell receptor beta chains came from one sample sequenced in a study of blood T cell repertoires in COVID-19. The table came from immunoSEQ multiplex PCR; TCRdb's copy has only in-frame clones and leaves some out. The table lists about 140,000 clones, approximately 84% of them singletons. Sequencing was performed on PBMCs or T cells enriched from blood (not recorded which). Receptors originate from a woman between 18 and 29 years old who had been exposed to COVID-19.

The chain carries TRBV18 and TRBJ2-7, with D possibly being TRBD2 (6 bases). The CDR3 is made up of 14 amino acids. Germline-derived CDR1 and CDR2 are KGHSH and LQKENI. The germline V and J ends were trimmed by 3 bases and 5 bases, with 14 bases remaining between them. CDR3 loop: CASSPPSIADEQYF. As DNA, the CDR3 is TGTGCCAGCTCACCTCCCAGCATAGCGGACGAGCAGTACTTC.

The count of this clone is one. V is TRBV27 and J is TRBJ1-1, with a possible D match to TRBD1 (5 bases). V shed 5 bases and J shed 5 bases, with 21 bases lying between them. The CDR3 is 16 residues long. CDR1 MNHEY and CDR2 SMNVEV come from the germline V gene (reference sequence). The CDR3 DNA follows: TGTGCCAGCAGTCCCCTTGGAGCAGGGATAGGGACTGAAGCTTTCTTT. Protein product: CASSPLGAGIGTEAFF.

V is TRBV2 and J is TRBJ2-1, with 10 bases lining up with TRBD1. Germline V lookup: CDR1 SNHLY, CDR2 FYNNEI. Trimming removed 9 bases from V and 8 bases from J; junction bases left unmatched: 10. The CDR3 is 14 residues long. The CDR3: CARKRTGGFYEQFF. CDR3 coding DNA: TGTGCCAGAAAACGGACAGGGGGTTTCTATGAGCAGTTCTTC.

The rearrangement uses TRBV19 and TRBJ1-4; 7 positions match TRBD1. J lost 8 bases, V lost 8 bases, and 8 bases had no gene match. The CDR3 loop spans 13 amino acids. The germline gives CDR1 LNHDA, CDR2 SQIVND (reference sequence). The CDR3 DNA follows: TGTGCCAGTCAGACAGGGCTGTCGGAAAAACTGTTTTTT. This translates into CASQTGLSEKLFF.

CDR3 sequence: CAWTSSSTGYGYTF. The CDR3 coding sequence is TGTGCCTGGACCTCATCCTCGACAGGCTATGGCTACACCTTC. The chain has TRBV30 and TRBJ1-2; maybe TRBD1 (6 bases). CDR1 GTSNPN and CDR2 SVGIG come from the germline V gene (reference sequence). V was trimmed by 4 bases and J by 4 bases, leaving 16 bases between them. The CDR3 has 14 amino acids.